A selection of T cell receptor beta chains follows, all from one sample in a study of CD8 T cells in Susac syndrome. TCRdb analysed the immunoSEQ multiplex PCR reads with MiXCR anew, one entry per CDR3 protein. The sample contains around 160,000 distinct CDR3 sequences, roughly 93% of which appear only once. The sample was CD4+ T cells from PBMCs. The receptors stem from a human donor in good health. Both conserved end residues are part of each CDR3. Each record gives: V gene, clone size, J gene, D gene, CDR3 DNA, CDR3 protein. The D gene is left open where the match is weak. Clone size is shown for a subset of rows, as once, few, many or a class of expanded clone.

TRBV19,-,TRBJ2-7,-,TGTGCCAGCGAGGACGATGCCTACGAGCAGTACTTC,CASEDDAYEQYF
TRBV5-1,-,TRBJ2-7,TRBD2,TGCGCCAGCAGCCCAGCTAGCGGGGGGGGCTCCTACGAGCAGTACTTC,CASSPASGGGSYEQYF
TRBV6-1,-,TRBJ2-3,TRBD2,TGTGCCAGCAGGGGTAGCGGGGGGGCCGAAGATACGCAGTATTTT,CASRGSGGAEDTQYF
TRBV29-1,-,TRBJ2-2,-,TGCAGCGTTGAAGGACAGCCCTTGGGGGAGCTGTTTTTT,CSVEGQPLGELFF
TRBV5-1,-,TRBJ2-7,TRBD1,TGCGCCAGCAGCTTGGGAGGGGGCAGGCGGCCCTACGAGCAGTACTTC,CASSLGGGRRPYEQYF
TRBV6-6,-,TRBJ1-3,-,TGTGCCAGCATTGGCAGGGCGGGAAACACCATATATTTT,CASIGRAGNTIYF
TRBV5-1,-,TRBJ2-2,TRBD2,TGCGCCAGCAGCTTGCCTAGCGGGGAAGGCGGGGAGCTGTTTTTT,CASSLPSGEGGELFF
TRBV7-9,-,TRBJ2-1,-,TGTGCCAGCAGCTACTCGGACAGCCCCACCTCCTACAATGAGCAGTTCTTC,CASSYSDSPTSYNEQFF
TRBV3-1,few,TRBJ2-3,-,TGTGCCAGCCAGGACAGACAGAGCACAGATACGCAGTATTTT,CASQDRQSTDTQYF
TRBV3-1,-,TRBJ1-2,-,TGTGCCAGCAGCCACCACGGGACGGACTATGGCTACACCTTC,CASSHHGTDYGYTF
TRBV2,-,TRBJ1-1,-,TGTGCCAGCAGTGTCGGGCAGGGGATAAACACTGAAGCTTTCTTT,CASSVGQGINTEAFF
TRBV5-1,-,TRBJ2-5,TRBD2,TGCGCCAGCAGCCCACGACTGACTAGCGGGGGGGCTTTAACCCAGTACTTC,CASSPRLTSGGALTQYF
TRBV20-1,-,TRBJ2-5,-,TGCAGTGCTAGAGATTGGCAGGGTGGACAAGAGACCCAGTACTTC,CSARDWQGGQETQYF
TRBV20-1,once,TRBJ1-2,-,TGCAGTGCCCCGGGGCCGTCTGCAGGCTACACCTTC,CSAPGPSAGYTF
TRBV10-3,-,TRBJ1-2,-,TGTGCCATCAGTGACCTCTCATCCTATGGCTACACCTTC,CAISDLSSYGYTF
TRBV3-1,-,TRBJ2-1,TRBD2,TGTGCCAGCAGCCGAACGGGACTAGCGAGCTCCTACAATGAGCAGTTCTTC,CASSRTGLASSYNEQFF
TRBV6-5,-,TRBJ1-2,-,TGTGCCAGCAGTTACTCGAATATTGGCTACACCTTC,CASSYSNIGYTF
TRBV29-1,-,TRBJ2-1,TRBD2,TGCAGCGTTGACCAACTAGCGGGGGGTATGTATGAGCAGTTCTTC,CSVDQLAGGMYEQFF
TRBV12-3/TRBV12-4,-,TRBJ2-2,TRBD1,TGTGCCAGCAGTTTGGGGTCGCCGACAGGGGATGGCGGGGAGCTGTTTTTT,CASSLGSPTGDGGELFF
TRBV3-1,-,TRBJ2-5,-,TGTGCCAGCAGCCCCCGGACTCTCCAGGGGACCCAGTACTTC,CASSPRTLQGTQYF
TRBV20-1,-,TRBJ2-6,-,TGCAGCGTAGGGGGGGTCGCTGGGGCCAACGTCCTGACTTTC,CSVGGVAGANVLTF
TRBV2,-,TRBJ1-1,-,TGTGCCAGCAGTGTCAGCAGGACGGGGAACACTGAAGCTTTCTTT,CASSVSRTGNTEAFF
TRBV4-2,-,TRBJ2-7,TRBD1,TGTGCCAGCAGCCAAGAGGGACAGTCCATCTACGAGCAGTACTTC,CASSQEGQSIYEQYF
TRBV12-3/TRBV12-4,-,TRBJ1-4,TRBD1,TGTGCCAGCAGTTCTGGACAGGGGAAGGGTGAAAAACTGTTTTTT,CASSSGQGKGEKLFF
TRBV7-2,-,TRBJ2-5,TRBD2,TGTGCCAGCAGCTTACCGTCGGGGGGGCTGCAGACCCAGTACTTC,CASSLPSGGLQTQYF
TRBV5-1,-,TRBJ2-2,-,TGCGCCAGCAGCTTGAGCAGCCCGAACACCGGGGAGCTGTTTTTT,CASSLSSPNTGELFF
TRBV7-3,-,TRBJ2-5,-,TGTGCCAGCAGCTTCCTCTCAGGGGCAGGAGAGACCCAGTACTTC,CASSFLSGAGETQYF
TRBV9,-,TRBJ2-5,TRBD2,TGTGCCAGCAGCGCCTCCATCGGGACTAACCAAGAGACCCAGTACTTC,CASSASIGTNQETQYF
TRBV3-1,-,TRBJ2-5,-,TGTGCCAGCAGCCAACGGGACCCCCAAGAGACCCAGTACTTC,CASSQRDPQETQYF
TRBV5-4,-,TRBJ2-3,TRBD1,TGTGCCAGCAGCAGCGGACAGGGGGCAGGGGATACGCAGTATTTT,CASSSGQGAGDTQYF
TRBV5-1,-,TRBJ1-2,-,TGCGCCAGCAGCGCGCAGGGCGGGGGGGACGGCTATGGCTACACCTTC,CASSAQGGGDGYGYTF
TRBV5-6,-,TRBJ1-6,-,TGTGCCAGCAGCTTGGATCCTGGCAATAATTCACCCCTCCACTTT,CASSLDPGNNSPLHF
TRBV3-1,-,TRBJ1-4,TRBD1,TGTGCCAGCAGCCCGACGACAGGGCGGTGGGAAAAACTGTTTTTT,CASSPTTGRWEKLFF
TRBV29-1,-,TRBJ2-5,-,TGCAGCGTCCCCGGTGGGCAAGAGACCCAGTACTTC,CSVPGGQETQYF
TRBV5-6,-,TRBJ1-5,-,TGTGCCAGCAGCTTGGACCAGGGTCAGCCCCAGCATTTT,CASSLDQGQPQHF
TRBV7-9,-,TRBJ1-2,-,TGTGCCAGCAGCTACTACGACGGGGGCTATGGCTACACCTTC,CASSYYDGGYGYTF
TRBV10-2,-,TRBJ2-3,-,TGCGCCAGCAGTGAGGTATCAGATACGCAGTATTTT,CASSEVSDTQYF
TRBV6-2/TRBV6-3,-,TRBJ1-2,-,TGTGCCAGCAGCTACCGGGCCTCCTATGGCTACACCTTC,CASSYRASYGYTF
TRBV18,-,TRBJ2-3,TRBD2,TGTGCCAGCTCACCCGGGACTAGCGGTAGCACAGATACGCAGTATTTT,CASSPGTSGSTDTQYF
TRBV19,-,TRBJ1-3,-,TGTGCCTCCCATAGGGGGTCTGGAAACACCATATATTTT,CASHRGSGNTIYF
TRBV20-1,once,TRBJ1-6,-,TGCAGTGCTACCACAGGGAATTCACCCCTCCACTTT,CSATTGNSPLHF
TRBV7-2,-,TRBJ1-6,-,TGTGCCAGCAGCTTATTTTCAGGAGAGTCACCCCTCCACTTT,CASSLFSGESPLHF
TRBV14,-,TRBJ1-2,-,TGTGCCAGCAGCCCCTCCGGGGAGTATGGCTACACCTTC,CASSPSGEYGYTF
TRBV7-9,-,TRBJ1-1,TRBD1,TGTGCCAGCAGCTCACAGGGGTACACTGAAGCTTTCTTT,CASSSQGYTEAFF